This passage covers 23 T cell receptor beta chains from one sample sequenced in a study of human versus mouse CDR3 diversity and MHC coevolution. Some clones are missing from TCRdb's copy, which holds only in-frame ones; the method was immunoSEQ multiplex PCR. The data hold about 60,000 clones, with around 94% observed a single time. The sequenced material came from naive CD4+ T cells from blood. Indicated subset: CD45RO-negative CD62L-positive naive CD4 T cells. These receptors were collected from a person between 55 and 69 years old in good health.

The rearrangement links TRBV5-6 to TRBJ2-3, with D perhaps TRBD1 (7 bases). The germline V and J ends were trimmed by 4 bases and 0 bases, with 15 bases remaining between them. Per germline, CDR1 SGHDT and CDR2 YYEEEE. The CDR3 spans 16 residues. In nucleotides, the CDR3 is TGTGCCAGCAGCCGGGGGTTGGACAGGAGCACAGATACGCAGTATTTT. Protein product: CASSRGLDRSTDTQYF.

J is TRBJ2-1 and V is TRBV4-2, with TRBD2 identical over 7 bases. The trim removed 1 base at V and 7 bases at J, leaving 1 base unmatched. Germline V gives CDR1 LGHNA, CDR2 YNFKEQ. The CDR3 covers 13 residues. The CDR3 region is CASSQVGGNEQFF. The CDR3 region has the DNA TGTGCCAGCAGCCAAGTGGGAGGGAATGAGCAGTTCTTC.

The V and J genes are TRBV5-4 and TRBJ2-7; unclear D gene. Trimming shortened V by 4 bases and J by 0 bases, and 17 bases separated the two germline ends. Looked up from germline, CDR1 is SGHNT and CDR2 is YYREEE (reference sequence). The CDR3 runs to 16 residues. The CDR3 loop is CASSATRGPSSYEQYF. Here the CDR3 DNA reads TGTGCCAGCAGCGCCACACGAGGTCCCAGCTCCTACGAGCAGTACTTC.

V is TRBV6-1 and J is TRBJ1-4, with a weak D call TRBD1 (5 bases). CDR3 size: 16 residues. V lost 2 bases and J 6 bases, leaving 16 bases between the germline ends. Germline CDR1 reads MNHNS; CDR2 reads SASEGT. The CDR3 spells CASSETVWGGDEKLFF. CDR3 sequence (DNA): TGTGCCAGCAGTGAAACCGTGTGGGGAGGGGATGAAAAACTGTTTTTT.

CDR3 loop: CATQDSSGANVLTF. CDR3 coding DNA: TGTGCCACCCAGGACAGCTCTGGGGCCAACGTCCTGACTTTC. This chain connects TRBV6-1 to TRBJ2-6, with a tentative D call TRBD1 (6 bases). The V end lost 10 bases, the J end lost 0 bases, and 10 bases lay between the germline ends. Germline values: CDR1 MNHNS, CDR2 SASEGT. The CDR3 has 14 amino acids.

The chain has TRBV30 and TRBJ1-1, with TRBD1 as a possible D gene (5 bases). Germline assignment: CDR1 GTSNPN and CDR2 SVGIG (reference sequence). Trimming shortened V by 4 bases and J by 1 base, and 10 bases separated the two germline ends. The CDR3 has 13 residues. CDR3 in DNA: TGTGCCTGGACCAGACAGCGGAACACTGAAGCTTTCTTT. Amino acid sequence: CAWTRQRNTEAFF.

The V call is TRBV5-1, the J call TRBJ1-4; 10 nucleotides align to TRBD1. The CDR3 is 17 amino acids. The germline V gene has CDR1 SGHRS and CDR2 YFSETQ. J was trimmed by 3 bases and V by 0 bases; bases with no gene match: 5. CDR3 nucleotides: TGCGCCAGCAGCTTGGGACCGGGACAGGGGCCTAATGAAAAACTGTTTTTT. It specifies CASSLGPGQGPNEKLFF.

This clone showed up just once. The V and J genes are TRBV19 and TRBJ1-5; weak D call: TRBD1 (6 bases). V lost 8 bases and J 5 bases, leaving 13 bases between the germline ends. Germline-derived CDR1 and CDR2 are LNHDA and SQIVND (reference sequence). This CDR3 is 13 amino acids long. The CDR3 nucleotides are TGTGCCAGTGGCCGGGACACAGATCAGCCCCAGCATTTT. This translates into CASGRDTDQPQHF.

The chain has TRBV25-1 and TRBJ2-6, with D tentatively TRBD2 (5 bases). CDR3 size: 16 residues. Looked up from germline, CDR1 is MGHDK and CDR2 is SYGVNS. Trimming took 0 bases from V and 0 from J, leaving 6 bases between them. The CDR3: CASSEYGISGANVLTF. CDR3 coding DNA: TGTGCCAGCAGTGAATACGGGATCTCTGGGGCCAACGTCCTGACTTTC.

Only one count was recorded for this clone. The chain couples TRBV11-3 to TRBJ1-1; 7 nucleotides line up with TRBD1. Germline CDR1 and CDR2: SGHNT and YENEEA. Trimming took 4 bases from V and 2 from J; bases not matched to a gene: 4. The CDR3 totals 14 residues. The CDR3 protein is CASSSNRGNTEAFF. The CDR3, as DNA: TGTGCCAGCAGCTCCAACAGGGGTAACACTGAAGCTTTCTTT.

The J gene is TRBJ2-7, the V gene TRBV19; the D gene is possibly TRBD2 (6 bases). V was cut by 3 bases and J by 1 base, with 13 bases left in between. The CDR3 totals 15 residues. Germline assignment: CDR1 LNHDA and CDR2 SQIVND (reference sequence). CDR3: CASSMPASASYEQYF. The DNA of the CDR3 is TGTGCCAGTAGTATGCCCGCTAGCGCTTCCTACGAGCAGTACTTC.

V and J are TRBV11-3 and TRBJ2-7; D call uncertain. CDR1 is SGHNT and CDR2 is YENEEA in the germline V gene. This CDR3 has 13 residues. V was shortened by 8 bases and J by 0 bases, with 11 bases between the two germline ends. CDR3 sequence (DNA): TGTGCCAGCGCGGTGGCCTACTCCTACGAGCAGTACTTC. It encodes CASAVAYSYEQYF.

The chain links TRBV30 to TRBJ1-1, with D possibly TRBD1 on 6 matching bases. With 5 bases removed from V and 1 base from J, the gap between germline ends came to 14 bases. CDR1 is GTSNPN and CDR2 is SVGIG in the germline V gene (reference sequence). This CDR3 has 14 residues. CDR3 in DNA: TGTGCCTGGGACAGGCCACCCGGGAACACTGAAGCTTTCTTT. It yields the protein CAWDRPPGNTEAFF.

The rearrangement joins TRBV13 to TRBJ1-1, with D unclear. The germline V gene has CDR1 PRHDT and CDR2 FYEKMQ (reference sequence). The V end was cut by 4 bases, the J end by 3 bases, with 12 bases between. This CDR3 is 14 amino acids long. The CDR3 here is CASSSGSRDTEAFF. The CDR3 nucleotides are TGTGCCAGCAGCTCCGGGTCGCGGGACACTGAAGCTTTCTTT. Complete variable domain (other parts from reference TRBV13 and TRBJ1-1): AAGVIQSPRHLIKEKRETATLKCYPIPRHDTVYWYQQGPGQDPQFLISFYEKMQSDKGSIPDRFSAQQFSDYHSELNMSSLELGDSALYFCASSSGSRDTEAFFGQGTRLTVV.

This clone was seen just once. The chain recombines TRBV28 with TRBJ2-5, with 12 bases aligning to TRBD1. Trimming at V came to 4 bases and at J to 3 bases, leaving 6 bases not matched to a gene. This CDR3 spans 16 amino acids. The germline V gene encodes CDR1 MDHEN and CDR2 SYDVKM. The CDR3 region has the DNA TGTGCCAGCAGTTCACGGGACAGGGGGCTTGAAGAGACCCAGTACTTC. Its translation: CASSSRDRGLEETQYF.

Comments on this clone: Relative to the germline gene, one junction end is altered; a read error may explain this. The chain is built from TRBV29-1 and TRBJ2-3; possibly TRBD1 for D (6 bases). CDR1 and CDR2 (germline): SQVTM, ANQGSEA. The CDR3 runs 14 residues. The CDR3 DNA reads as TGCAGCGTTGTTGGGGGCGTGGGCACAGATACGCGGTATTTT. It is translated as CSVVGGVGTDTRYF.

In regard to this clone: A read error may produce the germline difference seen at one junction end. The chain couples TRBV19 to TRBJ2-4; TRBD2 aligns across 12 bases. Germline V gives CDR1 LNHDA, CDR2 SQIVND (reference sequence). This CDR3 has 16 residues. The CDR3 protein is CASSPRGLAGPPEGSF. For the CDR3, the DNA is TGTGCCAGTAGTCCCCGAGGACTAGCGGGGCCTCCAGAGGGCTCCTTC.

The chain is built from TRBV9 and TRBJ2-3; tentatively, D is TRBD2 (6 bases). The CDR3 totals 15 residues. CDR1 and CDR2 (germline): SGDLS, YYNGEE. The V and J ends lost 3 bases and 3 bases respectively, with 14 bases between them. CDR3 DNA sequence: TGTGCCAGCAGCGGTAGCGGATCGGGGACAGATACGCAGTATTTT. Translation: CASSGSGSGTDTQYF.

V gene TRBV2 combines with J gene TRBJ2-5; D uncertain. The ends were cut back, 8 bases at V and 2 bases at J, with 9 bases in the middle. Per germline, CDR1 SNHLY and CDR2 FYNNEI. CDR3 length: 12 residues. The DNA for the CDR3 is TGTGCCAGCCGCGTAGCACAAGAGACCCAGTACTTC. Translated: CASRVAQETQYF.

The gene calls are TRBV5-4 and TRBJ1-1; a weak D match, TRBD1 (5 bases). V dropped 3 bases and J dropped 5 bases, with 29 bases sitting between them. Germline V gives CDR1 SGHNT, CDR2 YYREEE (reference sequence). The CDR3 length is 19 residues. In DNA, the CDR3 is TGTGCCAGCAGCTCCCCATTCCCTGCGGGGGGGGTTAGGAGGACTGAAGCTTTCTTT. This gives the protein CASSSPFPAGGVRRTEAFF. Full variable domain (remainder filled in from reference TRBV5-4 and TRBJ1-1): ETGVTQSPTHLIKTRGQQVTLRCSSQSGHNTVSWYQQALGQGPQFIFQYYREEENGRGNFPPRFSGLQFPNYSSELNVNALELDDSALYLCASSSPFPAGGVRRTEAFFGQGTRLTVV.

CDR3 nucleotide sequence: TGTGCCAGCAGCTTAGTGGGTACGAGGGAGCAGTACTTC. Protein sequence: CASSLVGTREQYF. The chain uses TRBV7-8 and TRBJ2-7; D not certain. This CDR3 is 13 amino acids long. CDR1 and CDR2 from the germline V gene are SGHVS and FQNEAQ. Deletions cut 1 base from V and 7 bases from J, with 11 bases between. The variable domain in full, completed from reference TRBV7-8 and TRBJ2-7, reads GAGVSQSPRYKVAKRGQDVALRCDPISGHVSLFWYQQALGQGPEFLTYFQNEAQLDKSGLPSDRFFAERPEGSVSTLKIQRTQQEDSAVYLCASSLVGTREQYFGPGTRLTVT.

This clone turned up a few times. J is TRBJ2-1 and V is TRBV9; no firm D call. The V end lost 4 bases, the J end lost 2 bases, and 10 bases lay between the germline ends. The CDR3 is made up of 14 amino acids. Germline CDR1 is SGDLS and CDR2 is YYNGEE. The CDR3 protein is CASSPPLPYNEQFF. CDR3 nucleotide sequence: TGTGCCAGCAGCCCCCCCCTCCCCTACAATGAGCAGTTCTTC.

The chain recombines TRBV9 with TRBJ2-2, with TRBD2 identical over 11 bases. Germline CDR1 reads SGDLS; CDR2 reads YYNGEE. This CDR3 has 15 residues. The J segment lost 6 bases and the V segment lost 0 bases, leaving 1 base of the junction unmatched. The CDR3 here is CASSVELAGAGELFF. CDR3 nucleotide sequence: TGTGCCAGCAGCGTAGAACTAGCGGGAGCCGGGGAGCTGTTTTTT.